This T cell receptor (beta chain) derives from a study of blood T cell repertoires in COVID-19. Turning to the study itself: T cells, B-cell-depleted T cells, or PBMCs provided the cDNA or gDNA that served as material.

CDR3 length equals 13 residues. Germline V gene sequence: CDR1 MDHEN, CDR2 SYDVKM. V lost 3 bases to trimming and J lost 2 bases, with 7 bases between them. This clone was counted only a few times. TCRdb's copy holds only in-frame clones and misses some; the assay was immunoSEQ multiplex PCR. The table lists approximately 300,000 clones, less than 85% of them singletons, with 1.5% to 2% in the top ten. The chain joins TRBV28 to TRBJ1-2, with D hard to call. This TCR was sampled from a woman aged 25 to 39 who had been exposed to COVID-19. Material for sequencing was PBMCs or T cells enriched from blood (not recorded which). Here the CDR3 reads CASSLEQNYGYTF. CDR3 in DNA: TGTGCCAGCAGTTTGGAACAGAACTATGGCTACACCTTC.